This T cell receptor (beta chain) was identified during a study of blood T cell repertoires in COVID-19. Study context: Researchers got acute and convalescent COVID-19 samples from the United States, Italy and Spain. PBMCs, B-cell-depleted T cells, or T cells provided the cDNA or gDNA that made up the material.

In the study's own analysis: Estimation of nucleated cell counts relied on the amplification of reference gene primers. Assay used: immunoSEQ multiplex PCR; TCRdb lists only in-frame clones, some missing. That table furnishes V, J and clone size, whereas the DNA furnished D and trimming. The table has more than 95,000 clones, 85% seen once. The CDR3 consists of 14 residues. Between the trimmed V and J ends, which lost 6 bases and 5 bases, there was a span of 16 bases. CDR1 and CDR2 from the germline V gene are MDHEN and SYDVKM. The TCR sequence derives from a man in his fifties with acute or convalescent COVID-19. The sequenced sample was peripheral blood. The chain couples TRBV28 to TRBJ2-5, with D possibly TRBD2 on 5 matching bases. CDR3 DNA: TGTGCCAGCAGGACGGGATGGGCCCGGGAGACCCAGTACTTC. Translating it yields CASRTGWARETQYF.